This T cell receptor (beta chain) was recovered during a study of Tregs in tolerant kidney transplant recipients. Generated by immunoSEQ multiplex PCR, the TCRdb table keeps only in-frame clones and is missing some. The sample holds about 64,000 clones, approximately 87% seen once. Germline V gene data show CDR1 as SGHRS and CDR2 as YFSETQ. The CDR3 totals 18 residues. V lost 7 bases, J lost 0 bases, and 10 bases stayed unmatched. The nonmyeloablative bone marrow transplants came from related graft donors, with transient mixed chimerism. Thawed PBMCs were FACS-sorted into unstimulated CD4+CD25+CD127- regulatory T cells, CD4+CD25- non-regulatory cells, CD4 and CD8 cells.

This chain connects TRBV5-1 to TRBJ2-3; 14 bases agree with TRBD2. The receptor was isolated from a human patient who received a combined kidney and bone marrow transplant. Some T cells may be the graft donor's. Here the sequenced sample was CD4+ T cells from blood (PBMCs), taken 6 months after the transplant. The CDR3 sequence: CASSGLAGGPSSTDTQYF. DNA of the CDR3: TGCGCCAGCTCCGGACTAGCGGGGGGTCCGTCTAGCACAGATACGCAGTATTTT.